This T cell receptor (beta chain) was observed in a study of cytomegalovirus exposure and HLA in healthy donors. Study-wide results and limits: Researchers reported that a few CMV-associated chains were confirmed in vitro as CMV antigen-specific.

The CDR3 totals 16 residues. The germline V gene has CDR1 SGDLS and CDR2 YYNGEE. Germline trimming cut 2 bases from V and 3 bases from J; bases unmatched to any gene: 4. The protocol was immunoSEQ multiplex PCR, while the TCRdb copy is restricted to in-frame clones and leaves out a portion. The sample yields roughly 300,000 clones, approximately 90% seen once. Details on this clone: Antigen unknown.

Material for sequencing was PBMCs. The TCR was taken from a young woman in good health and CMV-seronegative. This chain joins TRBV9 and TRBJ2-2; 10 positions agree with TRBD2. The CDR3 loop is CASSVFSGRHTGELFF. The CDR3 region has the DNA TGTGCCAGCAGCGTTTTTAGCGGGAGGCACACCGGGGAGCTGTTTTTT.